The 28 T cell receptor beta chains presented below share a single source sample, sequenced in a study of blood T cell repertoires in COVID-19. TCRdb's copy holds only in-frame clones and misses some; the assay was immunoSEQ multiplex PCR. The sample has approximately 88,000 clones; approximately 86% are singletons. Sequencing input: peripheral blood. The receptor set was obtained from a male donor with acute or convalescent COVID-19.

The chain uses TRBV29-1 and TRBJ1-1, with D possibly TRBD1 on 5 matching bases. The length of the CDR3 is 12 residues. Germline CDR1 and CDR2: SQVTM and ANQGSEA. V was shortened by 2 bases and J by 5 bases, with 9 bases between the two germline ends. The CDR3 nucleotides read TGCAGCGTTGAATGGGGCGATACTGAAGCTTTCTTT. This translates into CSVEWGDTEAFF.

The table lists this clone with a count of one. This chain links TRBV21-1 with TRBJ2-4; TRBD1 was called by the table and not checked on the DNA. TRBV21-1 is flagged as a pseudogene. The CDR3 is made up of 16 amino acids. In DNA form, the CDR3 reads TGTGCCAGCAGTCCCGGGACAGGGGCTTCCAAAAACATTCAGTACTTC. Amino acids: CASSPGTGASKNIQYF.

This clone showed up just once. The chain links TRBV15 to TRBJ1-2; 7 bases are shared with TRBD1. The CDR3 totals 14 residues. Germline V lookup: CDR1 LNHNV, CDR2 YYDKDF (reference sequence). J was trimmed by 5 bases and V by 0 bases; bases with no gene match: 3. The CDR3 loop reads CATSRDGTVYGYTF. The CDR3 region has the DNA TGTGCCACCAGCAGAGACGGGACAGTGTATGGCTACACCTTC.

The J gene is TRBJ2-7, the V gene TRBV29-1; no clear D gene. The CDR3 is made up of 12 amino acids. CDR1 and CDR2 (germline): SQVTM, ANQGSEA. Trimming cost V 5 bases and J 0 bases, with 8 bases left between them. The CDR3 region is CSVYQNSYEQYF. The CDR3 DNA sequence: TGCAGCGTTTATCAGAACTCCTACGAGCAGTACTTC.

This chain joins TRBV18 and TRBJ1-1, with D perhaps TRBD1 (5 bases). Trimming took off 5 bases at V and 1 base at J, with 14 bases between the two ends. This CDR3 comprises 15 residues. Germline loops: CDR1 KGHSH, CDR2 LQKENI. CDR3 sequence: CASSSSGAGNTEAFF. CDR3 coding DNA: TGTGCCAGCTCATCGAGTGGGGCAGGGAACACTGAAGCTTTCTTT.

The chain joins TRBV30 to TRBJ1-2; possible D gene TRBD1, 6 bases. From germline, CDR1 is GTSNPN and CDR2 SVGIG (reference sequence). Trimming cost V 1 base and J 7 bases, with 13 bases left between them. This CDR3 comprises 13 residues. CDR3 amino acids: CAWSAGDVGGYTF. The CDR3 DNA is TGTGCCTGGAGTGCAGGGGATGTAGGTGGCTACACCTTC. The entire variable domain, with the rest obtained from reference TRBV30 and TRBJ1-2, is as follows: SQTIHQWPATLVQPVGSPLSLECTVEGTSNPNLYWYRQAAGRGLQLLFYSVGIGQISSEVPQNLSASRPQDRQFILSSKKLLLSDSGFYLCAWSAGDVGGYTFGSGTRLTVV.

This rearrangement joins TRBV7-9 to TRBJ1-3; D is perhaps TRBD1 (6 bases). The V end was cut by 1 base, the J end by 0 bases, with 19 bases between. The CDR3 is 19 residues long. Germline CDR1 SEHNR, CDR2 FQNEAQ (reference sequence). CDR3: CASSLEPGHRFFSGNTIYF. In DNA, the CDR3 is TGTGCCAGCAGCTTAGAACCGGGACACCGATTCTTCTCTGGAAACACCATATATTTT. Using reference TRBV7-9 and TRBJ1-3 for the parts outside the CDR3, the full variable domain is DTGVSQNPRHKITKRGQNVTFRCDPISEHNRLYWYRQTLGQGPEFLTYFQNEAQLEKSRLLSDRFSAERPKGSFSTLEIQRTEQGDSAMYLCASSLEPGHRFFSGNTIYFGEGSWLTVV.

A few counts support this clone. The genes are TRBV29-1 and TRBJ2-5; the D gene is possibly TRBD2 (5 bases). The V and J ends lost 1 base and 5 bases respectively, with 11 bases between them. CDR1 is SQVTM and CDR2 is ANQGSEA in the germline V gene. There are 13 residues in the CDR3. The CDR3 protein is CSVEGPRAETQYF. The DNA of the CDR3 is TGCAGCGTTGAAGGGCCGCGGGCGGAGACCCAGTACTTC.

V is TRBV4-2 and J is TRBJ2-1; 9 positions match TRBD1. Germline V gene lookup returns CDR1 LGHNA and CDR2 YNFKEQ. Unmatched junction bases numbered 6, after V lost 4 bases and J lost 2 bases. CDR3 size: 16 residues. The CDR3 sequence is CASSRETGGPYNEQFF. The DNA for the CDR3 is TGTGCCAGCAGCCGAGAGACAGGGGGGCCCTACAATGAGCAGTTCTTC.

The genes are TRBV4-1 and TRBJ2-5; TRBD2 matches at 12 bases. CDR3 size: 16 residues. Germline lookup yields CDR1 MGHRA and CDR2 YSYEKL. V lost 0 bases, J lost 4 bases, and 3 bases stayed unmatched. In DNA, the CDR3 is TGCGCCAGCAGCCAAGATCTAGCGGGGGGGCTAGAGACCCAGTACTTC. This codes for CASSQDLAGGLETQYF.

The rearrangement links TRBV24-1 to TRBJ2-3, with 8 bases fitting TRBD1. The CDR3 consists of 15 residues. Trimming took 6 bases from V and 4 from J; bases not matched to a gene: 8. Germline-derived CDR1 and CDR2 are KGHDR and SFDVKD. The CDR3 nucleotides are TGTGCCACCAGTTTGGGACAGGCTGGGTCAGATACGCAGTATTTT. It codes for CATSLGQAGSDTQYF.

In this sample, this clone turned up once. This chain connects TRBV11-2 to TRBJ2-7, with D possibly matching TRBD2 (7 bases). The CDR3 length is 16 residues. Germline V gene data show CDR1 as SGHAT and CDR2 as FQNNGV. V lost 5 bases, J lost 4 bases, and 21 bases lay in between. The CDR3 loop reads CASSPSGGGGSYEQYF. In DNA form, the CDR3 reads TGTGCCAGCAGCCCCAGCGGAGGGGGGGGCTCTTACGAGCAGTACTTC.

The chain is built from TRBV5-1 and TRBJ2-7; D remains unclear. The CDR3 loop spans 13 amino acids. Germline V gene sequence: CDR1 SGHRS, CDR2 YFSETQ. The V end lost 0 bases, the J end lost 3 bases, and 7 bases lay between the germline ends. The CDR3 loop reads CASSLDRVYEQYF. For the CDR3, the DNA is TGCGCCAGCAGCTTGGACAGAGTCTACGAGCAGTACTTC.

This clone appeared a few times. CDR3 in DNA: TGTGCCAGCAGTCCCCAAGGGACAGGGCGGGAAAAACTGTTTTTT. It translates to CASSPQGTGREKLFF. This chain uses TRBV6-5 with TRBJ1-4; 9 bases are shared with TRBD1. Germline trimming cut 5 bases from V and 8 bases from J; bases unmatched to any gene: 9. Per the germline V gene, CDR1 is MNHEY and CDR2 is SVGAGI. The CDR3 runs to 15 residues.

The CDR3 region has the DNA TGTGCCAGCAGCCCCGCGGGGGGGGCGGATTCACCCCTCCACTTT. Protein product: CASSPAGGADSPLHF. The V gene is TRBV5-4, the J gene TRBJ1-6; possibly TRBD1 for D (6 bases). Trimming shortened V by 4 bases and J by 8 bases, and 16 bases separated the two germline ends. The CDR3 is 15 residues long. Per the germline V gene, CDR1 is SGHNT and CDR2 is YYREEE (reference sequence).

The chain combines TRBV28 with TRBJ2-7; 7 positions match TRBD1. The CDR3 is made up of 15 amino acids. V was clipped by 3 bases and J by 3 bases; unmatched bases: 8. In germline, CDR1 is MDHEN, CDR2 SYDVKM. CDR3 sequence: CASSFDPRGFYEQYF. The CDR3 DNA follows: TGTGCCAGCAGTTTCGACCCCAGGGGGTTCTACGAGCAGTACTTC.

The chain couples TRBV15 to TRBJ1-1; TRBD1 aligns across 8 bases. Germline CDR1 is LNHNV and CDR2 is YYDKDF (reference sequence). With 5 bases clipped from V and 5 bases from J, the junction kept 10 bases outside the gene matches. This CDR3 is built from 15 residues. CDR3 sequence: CATSPPARGPTEAFF. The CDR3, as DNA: TGTGCCACCAGCCCCCCGGCCAGGGGGCCTACTGAAGCTTTCTTT.

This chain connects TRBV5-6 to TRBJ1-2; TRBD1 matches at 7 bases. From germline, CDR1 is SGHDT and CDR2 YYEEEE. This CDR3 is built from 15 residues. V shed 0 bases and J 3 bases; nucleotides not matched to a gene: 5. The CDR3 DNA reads TGTGCCAGCAGCTTGGACGGGACAGCGCACTATGGCTACACCTTC. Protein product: CASSLDGTAHYGYTF. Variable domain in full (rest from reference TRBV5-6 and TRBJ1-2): DAGVTQSPTHLIKTRGQQVTLRCSPKSGHDTVSWYQQALGQGPQFIFQYYEEEERQRGNFPDRFSGHQFPNYSSELNVNALLLGDSALYLCASSLDGTAHYGYTFGSGTRLTVV.

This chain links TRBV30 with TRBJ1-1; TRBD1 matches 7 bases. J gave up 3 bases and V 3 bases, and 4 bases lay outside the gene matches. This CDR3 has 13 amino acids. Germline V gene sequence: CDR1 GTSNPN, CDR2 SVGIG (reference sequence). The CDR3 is CAWRPQGYTEAFF. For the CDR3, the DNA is TGTGCCTGGAGACCACAGGGGTACACTGAAGCTTTCTTT. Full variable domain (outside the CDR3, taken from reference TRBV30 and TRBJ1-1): SQTIHQWPATLVQPVGSPLSLECTVEGTSNPNLYWYRQAAGRGLQLLFYSVGIGQISSEVPQNLSASRPQDRQFILSSKKLLLSDSGFYLCAWRPQGYTEAFFGQGTRLTVV.

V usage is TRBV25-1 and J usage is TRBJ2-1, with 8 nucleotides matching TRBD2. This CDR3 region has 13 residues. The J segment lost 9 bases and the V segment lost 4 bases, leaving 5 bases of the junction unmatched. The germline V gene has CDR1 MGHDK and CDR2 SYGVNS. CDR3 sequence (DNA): TGTGCCAGCAGTGGAGCGGGGGTCTCTGAGCAGTTCTTC. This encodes CASSGAGVSEQFF. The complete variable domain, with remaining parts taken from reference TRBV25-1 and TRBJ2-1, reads EADIYQTPRYLVIGTGKKITLECSQTMGHDKMYWYQQDPGMELHLIHYSYGVNSTEKGDLSSESTVSRIRTEHFPLTLESARPSHTSQYLCASSGAGVSEQFFGPGTRLTVL.

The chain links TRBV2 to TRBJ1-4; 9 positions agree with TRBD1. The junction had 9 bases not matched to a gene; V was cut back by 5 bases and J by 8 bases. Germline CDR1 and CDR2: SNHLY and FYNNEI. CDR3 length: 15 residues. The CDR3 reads CASSLQGAMYEKLFF. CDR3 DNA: TGTGCCAGCAGTCTACAGGGGGCGATGTACGAAAAACTGTTTTTT.

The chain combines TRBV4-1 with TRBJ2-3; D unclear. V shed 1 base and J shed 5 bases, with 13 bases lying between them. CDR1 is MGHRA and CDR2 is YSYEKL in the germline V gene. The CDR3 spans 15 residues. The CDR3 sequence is CASSQVNQAEDTQYF. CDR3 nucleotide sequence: TGCGCCAGCAGCCAAGTCAATCAAGCCGAAGATACGCAGTATTTT.

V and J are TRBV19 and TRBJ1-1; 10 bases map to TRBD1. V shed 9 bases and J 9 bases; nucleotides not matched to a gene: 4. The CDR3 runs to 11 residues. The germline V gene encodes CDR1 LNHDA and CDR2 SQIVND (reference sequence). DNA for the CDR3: TGTGCCAGCTCGGGACAGGGGAAAGCTTTCTTT. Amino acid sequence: CASSGQGKAFF.

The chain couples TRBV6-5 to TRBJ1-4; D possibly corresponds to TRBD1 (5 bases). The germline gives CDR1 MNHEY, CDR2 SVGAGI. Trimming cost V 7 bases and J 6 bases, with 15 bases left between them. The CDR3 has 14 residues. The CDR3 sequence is CASNSGRGDEKLFF. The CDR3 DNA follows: TGTGCCAGCAACTCGGGGAGGGGTGATGAAAAACTGTTTTTT.

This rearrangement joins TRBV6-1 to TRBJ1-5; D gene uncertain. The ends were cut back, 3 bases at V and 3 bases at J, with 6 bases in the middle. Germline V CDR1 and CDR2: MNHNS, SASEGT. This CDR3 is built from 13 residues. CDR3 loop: CASSDGLNQPQHF. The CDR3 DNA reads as TGTGCCAGCAGTGATGGGCTCAATCAGCCCCAGCATTTT.

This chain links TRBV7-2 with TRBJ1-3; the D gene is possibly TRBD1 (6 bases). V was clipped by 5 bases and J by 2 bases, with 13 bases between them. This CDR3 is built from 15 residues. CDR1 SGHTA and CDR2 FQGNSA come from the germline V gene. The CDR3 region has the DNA TGTGCCAGCAGCAATACAGGGTTTGCTGGAAACACCATATATTTT. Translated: CASSNTGFAGNTIYF.

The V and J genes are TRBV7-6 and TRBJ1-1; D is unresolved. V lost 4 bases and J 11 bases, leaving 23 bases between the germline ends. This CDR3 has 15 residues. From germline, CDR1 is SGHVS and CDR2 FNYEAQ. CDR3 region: CASSSIGRQTIGAFF. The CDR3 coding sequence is TGTGCCAGCAGCTCCATCGGTCGTCAAACTATCGGGGCTTTCTTT.

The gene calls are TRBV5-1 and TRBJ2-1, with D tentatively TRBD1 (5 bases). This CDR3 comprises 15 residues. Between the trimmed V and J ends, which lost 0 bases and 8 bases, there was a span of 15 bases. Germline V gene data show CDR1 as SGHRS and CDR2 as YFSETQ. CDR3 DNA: TGCGCCAGCAGCTTGGGACAGTCTACCTGGGATGAGCAGTTCTTC. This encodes CASSLGQSTWDEQFF.